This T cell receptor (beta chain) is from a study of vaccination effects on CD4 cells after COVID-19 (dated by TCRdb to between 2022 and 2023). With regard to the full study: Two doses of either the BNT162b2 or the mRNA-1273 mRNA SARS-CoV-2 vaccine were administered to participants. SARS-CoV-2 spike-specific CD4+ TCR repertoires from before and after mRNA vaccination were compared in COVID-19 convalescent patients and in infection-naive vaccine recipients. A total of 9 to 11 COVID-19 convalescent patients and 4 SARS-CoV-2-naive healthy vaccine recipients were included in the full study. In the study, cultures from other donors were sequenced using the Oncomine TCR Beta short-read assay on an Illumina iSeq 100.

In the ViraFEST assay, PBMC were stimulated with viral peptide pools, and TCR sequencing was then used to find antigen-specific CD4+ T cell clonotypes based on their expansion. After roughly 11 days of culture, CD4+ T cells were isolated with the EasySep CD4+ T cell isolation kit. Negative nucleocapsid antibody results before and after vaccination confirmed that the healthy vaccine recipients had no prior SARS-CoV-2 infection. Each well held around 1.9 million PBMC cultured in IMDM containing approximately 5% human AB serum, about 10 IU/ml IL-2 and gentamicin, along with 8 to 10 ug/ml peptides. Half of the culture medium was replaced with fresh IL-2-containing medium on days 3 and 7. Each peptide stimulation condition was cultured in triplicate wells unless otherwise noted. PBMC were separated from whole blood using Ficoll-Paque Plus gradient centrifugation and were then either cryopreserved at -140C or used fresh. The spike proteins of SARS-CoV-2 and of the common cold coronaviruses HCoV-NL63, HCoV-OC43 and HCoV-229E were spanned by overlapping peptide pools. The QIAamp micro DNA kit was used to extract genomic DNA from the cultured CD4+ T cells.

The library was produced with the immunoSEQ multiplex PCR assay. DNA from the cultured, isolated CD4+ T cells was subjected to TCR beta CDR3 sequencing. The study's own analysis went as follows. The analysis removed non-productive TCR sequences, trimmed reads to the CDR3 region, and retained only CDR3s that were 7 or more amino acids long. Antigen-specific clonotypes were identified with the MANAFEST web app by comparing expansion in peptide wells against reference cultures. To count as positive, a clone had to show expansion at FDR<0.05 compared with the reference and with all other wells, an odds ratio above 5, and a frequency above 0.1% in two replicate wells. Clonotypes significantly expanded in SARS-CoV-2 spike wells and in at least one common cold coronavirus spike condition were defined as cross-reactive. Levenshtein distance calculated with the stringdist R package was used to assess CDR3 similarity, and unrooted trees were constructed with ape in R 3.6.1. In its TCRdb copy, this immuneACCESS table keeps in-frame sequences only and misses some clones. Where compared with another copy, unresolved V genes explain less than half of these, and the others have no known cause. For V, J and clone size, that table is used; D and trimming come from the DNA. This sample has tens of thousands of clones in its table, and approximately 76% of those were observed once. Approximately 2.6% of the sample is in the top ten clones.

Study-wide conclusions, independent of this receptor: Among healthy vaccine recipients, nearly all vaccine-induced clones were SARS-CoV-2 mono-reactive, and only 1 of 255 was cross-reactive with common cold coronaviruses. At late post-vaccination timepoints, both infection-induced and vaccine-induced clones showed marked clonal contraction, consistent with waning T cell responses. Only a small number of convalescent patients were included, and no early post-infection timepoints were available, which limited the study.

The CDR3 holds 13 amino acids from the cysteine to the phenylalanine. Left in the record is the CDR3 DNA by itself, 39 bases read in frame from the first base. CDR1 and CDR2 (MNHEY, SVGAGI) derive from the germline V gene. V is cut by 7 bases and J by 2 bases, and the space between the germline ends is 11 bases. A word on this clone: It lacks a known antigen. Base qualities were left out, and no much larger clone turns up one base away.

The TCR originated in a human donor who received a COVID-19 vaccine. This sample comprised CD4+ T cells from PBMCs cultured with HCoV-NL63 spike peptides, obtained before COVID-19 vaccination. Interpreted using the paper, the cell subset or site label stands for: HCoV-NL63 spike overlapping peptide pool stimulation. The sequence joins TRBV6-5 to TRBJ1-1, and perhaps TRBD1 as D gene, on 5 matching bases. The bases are TGTGCCAGCACAGGGTTTATCAACACTGAAGCTTTCTTT. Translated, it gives CASTGFINTEAFF.